The T cell receptor (beta chain) under discussion was sequenced for a study of blood T cell repertoires in COVID-19. Overall study context: PBMCs, B-cell-depleted T cells, or T cells provided the cDNA or gDNA that made up the material.

The V and J ends lost 6 bases and 2 bases, in that order; junction bases with no gene match: 1. The CDR3 spans 13 residues. Method: immunoSEQ multiplex PCR; TCRdb's copy keeps in-frame clones and lacks some. The repertoire holds 100,000 to 150,000 clones, with more than 85% as singletons. The Seattle site enrolled patients during active infection and followed them longitudinally. This TCR was sampled from a middle-aged man with COVID-19, enrolled during active disease. This chain joins TRBV5-3 and TRBJ1-3; 8 bases map to TRBD1. TRBV5-3 carries the ORF label, with uncertain function. The sequenced material came from peripheral blood. Written as DNA, the CDR3 is TGTGCCAGAAACAGGGGGGCTGGAAACACCATATATTTT. Protein: CARNRGAGNTIYF.